This T cell receptor beta chain was identified in a study of post-analysis software for immune sequencing data. Study findings and constraints: Among 5 or 6 TRBV segments more frequent in patients than controls were TRBV5-6, TRBV5-1 and TRBV20-1.

This clonotype was detected a few times. Its antigen remains unknown. TCR beta libraries were prepared from cDNA with unique molecular identifiers. Via MiXCR, TCRdb re-called the PCR reads, giving one row per CDR3 protein. The data contain about 620,000 distinct CDR3 sequences, roughly two fifths of them singletons. The CDR3 is 15 amino acids. Germline CDR1 is SEHNR and CDR2 is FQNEAQ (reference sequence). V was shortened by 6 bases and J by 5 bases, with 18 bases between the two germline ends. Specimen: blood. The chain recombines TRBV7-9 with TRBJ2-3; D is possibly TRBD1 (7 bases). This TCR was recovered from a girl aged 10 to 17 with multiple sclerosis. The CDR3 is CASSLDRQGGDTQYF. The CDR3 bases are TGTGCCAGCAGTCTAGACAGACAGGGAGGAGATACGCAGTATTTT.